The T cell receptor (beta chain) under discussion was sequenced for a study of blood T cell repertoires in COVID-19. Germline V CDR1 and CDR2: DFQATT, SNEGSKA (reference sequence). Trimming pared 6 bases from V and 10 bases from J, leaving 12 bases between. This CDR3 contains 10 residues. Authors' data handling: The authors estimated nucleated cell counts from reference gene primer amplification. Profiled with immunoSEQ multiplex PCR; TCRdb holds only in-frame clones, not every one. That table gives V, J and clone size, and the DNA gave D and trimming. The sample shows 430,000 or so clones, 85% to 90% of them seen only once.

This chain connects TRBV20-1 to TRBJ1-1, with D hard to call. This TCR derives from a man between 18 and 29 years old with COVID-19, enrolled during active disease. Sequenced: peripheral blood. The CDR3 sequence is CSALTGGAFF. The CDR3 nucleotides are TGCAGTGCATTGACGGGAGGAGCTTTCTTT.